This T cell receptor beta chain was sequenced for a study of T cells after yellow fever vaccination. TCRdb redid the calling of the 5' RACE reads with MiXCR, one entry per CDR3 protein. The profile covers under 600,000 distinct CDR3 sequences, with roughly 12% appearing a single time and about 14% taken by the ten largest. Points from the study as a whole: The secondary response peaked faster, at day 5 versus 15, but was weaker. Abundant contaminating clonotypes from the bulk population could appear in FACS-sorted repertoires. There was a small share of clonotypes that showed up in both the CD4 and CD8 compartments.

Concerning this clonotype itself: What it binds is not known.

CDR3 length equals 12 residues. The germline V gene encodes CDR1 SGHTA and CDR2 FQGNSA. Trimming shortened V by 4 bases and J by 7 bases, and 11 bases separated the two germline ends. The receptor comes from a young man who received the YFV17D yellow fever vaccine. The sequenced sample was PBMCs, obtained on the day of the yellow fever booster vaccination. The gene calls are TRBV7-2 and TRBJ2-7; D unclear. This CDR3 reads CASSWVLGEQYF. The CDR3 DNA reads as TGTGCCAGCAGCTGGGTCCTAGGGGAGCAGTACTTC.